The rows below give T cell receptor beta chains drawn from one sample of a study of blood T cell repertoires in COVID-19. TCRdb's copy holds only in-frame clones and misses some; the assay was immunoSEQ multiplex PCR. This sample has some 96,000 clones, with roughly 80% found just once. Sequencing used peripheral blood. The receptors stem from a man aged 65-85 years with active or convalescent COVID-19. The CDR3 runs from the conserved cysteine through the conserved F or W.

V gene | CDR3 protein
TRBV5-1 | CASIRSLQGLFHGYTF
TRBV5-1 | CASSFWSRVGPYEQYF
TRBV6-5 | CASSYSEGDQPQHF
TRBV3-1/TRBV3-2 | CASGGLAGSYNEQFF
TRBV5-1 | CASSTGQIISSYNSPLHF
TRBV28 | CASSRNRVVPAFF
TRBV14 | CASSLSAGTWGGYTF
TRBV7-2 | CASSFRIAGQGVKLFF
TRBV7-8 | CASSLDPGGNEKLFF
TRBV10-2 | CASSEINEQFF
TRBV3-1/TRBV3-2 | CASSQVPGSGNTIYF
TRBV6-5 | CASSYGRGPDGYTF
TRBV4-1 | CASSLTTGAWNEQFF
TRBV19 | CASSIPPGLSYNEQFF
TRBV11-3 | CASSSGLGNTGELFF
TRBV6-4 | CASREIAGNTEAFF
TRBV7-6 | CASSLIGGVYNEQFF
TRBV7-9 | CASSPRGGRSYNSPLHF
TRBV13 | CASSLGADTQYF
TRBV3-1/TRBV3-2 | CASSLGTGEGNSPLHF
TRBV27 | CASSFDSLAYEQYF
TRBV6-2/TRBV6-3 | CASSTTGPQHF
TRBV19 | CASSMHTPGGETQYF
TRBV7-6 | CASSPLAGGYETQYF
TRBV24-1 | CATSETGTEKTDTQYF
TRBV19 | CASSILGRGTTGELFF
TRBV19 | CASSMGLGTVGETQYF
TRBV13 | CASSLTGGELFF
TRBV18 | CASSPDRGWEKLFF
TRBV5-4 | CASSLVANEQYF
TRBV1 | CTSSQDRGAGGPGETQYF
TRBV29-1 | CSVGVRGSTEAFF
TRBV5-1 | CASSLNSEAANTIYF
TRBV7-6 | CASSTLAGGSFQETQYF
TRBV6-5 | CATHTTGFRNQPQHF
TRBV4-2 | CASSQDGGGDYGYTF
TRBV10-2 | CASSELDRNQPQHF
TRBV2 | CASKGAEMNTEAFF
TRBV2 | CASSEFGWQGSNQPQHF
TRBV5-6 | CASSSGDRYYEQYF
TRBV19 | CASSSGVTEAFF
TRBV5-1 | CASSRKQGSSEKLFF
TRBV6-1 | CASSDRGTEQPQHF